These T cell receptor beta chains were read from a single sample in a study of beta chain features in type 1 diabetes. The repertoire was sequenced with immunoSEQ multiplex PCR; TCRdb's copy has only in-frame clones and lacks some. The repertoire holds a few hundred thousand clones, more than 13% seen once, with more than 0.015% in the top ten. Source material: naive CD4+ T cells from blood. Receptor source: a woman aged 18-29 years in good health. The CDR3 runs from the conserved cysteine through the conserved F or W. D genes are given only for firm matches. Size values are once, few and many counts, or a class for expanded clones, and some rows have none.

D: -; size: few; V: TRBV6-1; J: TRBJ2-1; DNA: TGTGCCACCCAGGGTATGGCCTACAATGAGCAGTTCTTC; CDR3: CATQGMAYNEQFF
D: -; size: few; V: TRBV7-9; J: TRBJ1-4; DNA: TGTGCCAGCAACCAACCGCGTAATGAAAAACTGTTTTTT; CDR3: CASNQPRNEKLFF
D: TRBD2; size: -; V: TRBV9; J: TRBJ2-2; DNA: TGTGCCAGCAGCGTTGGGGCTAGCGGGAGCGCGAACACCGGGGAGCTGTTTTTT; CDR3: CASSVGASGSANTGELFF
D: -; size: few; V: TRBV5-4; J: TRBJ1-1; DNA: TGTGCCAGCAGCCAGGGCATCCAGGCCACTGAAGCTTTCTTT; CDR3: CASSQGIQATEAFF
D: TRBD2; size: -; V: TRBV9; J: TRBJ2-5; DNA: TGTGCCAGCAGCGTAAGGGCTAGCGGGAGGTCACAAGAGACCCAGTACTTC; CDR3: CASSVRASGRSQETQYF
D: TRBD2; size: -; V: TRBV28; J: TRBJ2-7; DNA: TGTGCCAGCAGTCTACCGGGACTAGCGGGACGTTACGAGCAGTACTTC; CDR3: CASSLPGLAGRYEQYF
D: -; size: few; V: TRBV29-1; J: TRBJ2-3; DNA: TGCAGCGCCGGAGGGCGGAACACAGATACGCAGTATTTT; CDR3: CSAGGRNTDTQYF
D: TRBD1; size: few; V: TRBV29-1; J: TRBJ1-1; DNA: TGCAGCGGAGACAGGGGAATGCAAAGGTTGAACACTGAAGCTTTCTTT; CDR3: CSGDRGMQRLNTEAFF
D: TRBD2; size: few; V: TRBV5-4; J: TRBJ2-5; DNA: TGTGCCAGCAGCTCGATGGGGACGGGACTACAAGAGACCCAGTACTTC; CDR3: CASSSMGTGLQETQYF
D: TRBD1; size: -; V: TRBV14; J: TRBJ2-1; DNA: TGTGCCAGCAGCCCAAACAGGGGCACGAGGTGGAATGAGCAGTTCTTC; CDR3: CASSPNRGTRWNEQFF
D: -; size: -; V: TRBV7-2; J: TRBJ2-7; DNA: TGTGCCAGCAGCCCACCGAGGGGGTCCTACGAGCAGTACTTC; CDR3: CASSPPRGSYEQYF
D: TRBD1; size: few; V: TRBV29-1; J: TRBJ2-1; DNA: TGCAGCGTTGAAAGGCAGGGGGCTAGCTACAATGAGCAGTTCTTC; CDR3: CSVERQGASYNEQFF
D: -; size: -; V: TRBV29-1; J: TRBJ2-2; DNA: TGCAGCGGGGGGCGAGTAGGGACCGGGGAGCTGTTTTTT; CDR3: CSGGRVGTGELFF
D: TRBD1; size: few; V: TRBV6-6; J: TRBJ2-7; DNA: TGTGCCAGCAGAACCGGGACAGGAATCTACGAGCAGTACTTC; CDR3: CASRTGTGIYEQYF
D: -; size: -; V: TRBV30; J: TRBJ1-1; DNA: TGTGCCTGGGTCCCGGGTCGGACTTATAACACTGAAGCTTTCTTT; CDR3: CAWVPGRTYNTEAFF
D: -; size: -; V: TRBV7-2; J: TRBJ1-5; DNA: TGTGCCAGCAGCTCACAGACCGGGGGCAATCAGCCCCAGCATTTT; CDR3: CASSSQTGGNQPQHF
D: TRBD2; size: few; V: TRBV6-6; J: TRBJ2-7; DNA: TGTGCCAGCAGACCGGGACTAGCGGGAGGCGAGCAGTACTTC; CDR3: CASRPGLAGGEQYF
D: -; size: -; V: TRBV7-9; J: TRBJ1-2; DNA: TGTGCCAGCAGAAACGGGGGGCAGGCTGGCTACACCTTC; CDR3: CASRNGGQAGYTF
D: -; size: few; V: TRBV6-1; J: TRBJ2-1; DNA: TGTGCCAGCAACGGACAGTTATACAATGAGCAGTTCTTC; CDR3: CASNGQLYNEQFF
D: -; size: -; V: TRBV5-1; J: TRBJ1-5; DNA: TGCGCCAGCAGCTTGTTCACTAATCAGCCCCAGCATTTT; CDR3: CASSLFTNQPQHF
D: TRBD1; size: -; V: TRBV11-2; J: TRBJ2-2; DNA: TGTGCCAGCAGCCCGGACAGGGCCACCGGGGAGCTGTTTTTT; CDR3: CASSPDRATGELFF
D: -; size: -; V: TRBV19; J: TRBJ1-2; DNA: TGTGCCAGTAGCGCCCAACAAAGGACAGCCCGAAACTATGGCTACACCTTC; CDR3: CASSAQQRTARNYGYTF
D: TRBD1; size: few; V: TRBV5-1; J: TRBJ2-5; DNA: TGCGCCAGCAGCTTAGGGACAGCGAAAGAGACCCAGTACTTC; CDR3: CASSLGTAKETQYF
D: TRBD2; size: -; V: TRBV5-1; J: TRBJ2-1; DNA: TGCGCCAGCAGAATACTAGCGGGACCTTACAATGAGCAGTTCTTC; CDR3: CASRILAGPYNEQFF
D: TRBD2; size: few; V: TRBV10-3; J: TRBJ2-1; DNA: TGTGCCATCAGTGAGTCCCCGGGACTAGCGGGCGTCTACAATGAGCAGTTCTTC; CDR3: CAISESPGLAGVYNEQFF
D: TRBD1; size: -; V: TRBV29-1; J: TRBJ2-7; DNA: TGCAGCGTTGAAGAACACAGGGGCGAGCAGTACTTC; CDR3: CSVEEHRGEQYF
D: TRBD2; size: few; V: TRBV7-2; J: TRBJ2-2; DNA: TGTGCCAGCAGCCCCTTCGGGACTAGCGTGACCGGGGAGCTGTTTTTT; CDR3: CASSPFGTSVTGELFF
D: -; size: few; V: TRBV4-1; J: TRBJ2-7; DNA: TGCGCCAGCAGCCAAGTCTTGAGGGTCGAGCAGTACTTC; CDR3: CASSQVLRVEQYF
D: -; size: few; V: TRBV6-1; J: TRBJ2-1; DNA: TGTGCCAGCAGTGAAGACGGGGATGAGCAGTTCTTC; CDR3: CASSEDGDEQFF
D: TRBD2; size: -; V: TRBV12-5; J: TRBJ2-1; DNA: TGTGCTAGTGGTACTAGCGGGAGGGAGAATGAGCAGTTCTTC; CDR3: CASGTSGRENEQFF
D: TRBD1; size: -; V: TRBV28; J: TRBJ1-2; DNA: TGTGCCAGCAGTTTACCGGGACAGGGATTTGGCTACACCTTC; CDR3: CASSLPGQGFGYTF
D: -; size: few; V: TRBV25-1; J: TRBJ1-5; DNA: TGTGCCAGCAGTGATTCAGGGACTAATCAGCCCCAGCATTTT; CDR3: CASSDSGTNQPQHF
D: TRBD2; size: few; V: TRBV5-1; J: TRBJ2-1; DNA: TGCGCCAGCAGCGTTGGCCCCGGGACTAGCGGCTACAATGAGCAGTTCTTC; CDR3: CASSVGPGTSGYNEQFF
D: -; size: -; V: TRBV11-2; J: TRBJ2-2; DNA: TGTGCCAGCAGGCCTCAGGGAACCGGGGAGCTGTTTTTT; CDR3: CASRPQGTGELFF
D: -; size: -; V: TRBV6-1; J: TRBJ2-5; DNA: TGTGCCAGCAGTGATAATAGGGGCAGGAGAGAGACCCAGTACTTC; CDR3: CASSDNRGRRETQYF
D: TRBD2; size: -; V: TRBV30; J: TRBJ2-1; DNA: TGTGCCTGGACCACCGGGACTAGCGAAGGGAGGAGGCAGTTCTTC; CDR3: CAWTTGTSEGRRQFF
D: -; size: few; V: TRBV2; J: TRBJ2-7; DNA: TGTGCCAGCTTAGGGACTGCCACCTACGAGCAGTACTTC; CDR3: CASLGTATYEQYF
D: TRBD1; size: -; V: TRBV2; J: TRBJ2-4; DNA: TGTGCCAGCAGGGGGACAGGAGCCAAAAACATTCAGTACTTC; CDR3: CASRGTGAKNIQYF
D: -; size: -; V: TRBV6-5; J: TRBJ2-3; DNA: TGTGCCAGCAGATCGGGACTCTCCACAGATACGCAGTATTTT; CDR3: CASRSGLSTDTQYF
D: -; size: few; V: TRBV5-1; J: TRBJ2-1; DNA: TGCGCCAGCAGCTTGATGGGGCCCGAGCAGTTCTTC; CDR3: CASSLMGPEQFF
D: TRBD2; size: -; V: TRBV19; J: TRBJ2-1; DNA: TGTGCCAGTCGGACTAGCGGGAGTTTTAATGAGCAGTTCTTC; CDR3: CASRTSGSFNEQFF
D: -; size: -; V: TRBV6-5; J: TRBJ2-7; DNA: TGTGCCAGCACAACCAGAGGGGGCTACGAGCAGTACTTC; CDR3: CASTTRGGYEQYF
D: TRBD1; size: -; V: TRBV14; J: TRBJ2-5; DNA: TGTGCCAGCAGCCGGACGGGACAGGGAGGTAACGAGACCCAGTACTTC; CDR3: CASSRTGQGGNETQYF
D: -; size: -; V: TRBV5-8; J: TRBJ2-1; DNA: TGTGCCAGCAGCCCCCCGACAAGCCAATTATACAATGAGCAGTTCTTC; CDR3: CASSPPTSQLYNEQFF
D: TRBD2; size: few; V: TRBV28; J: TRBJ2-2; DNA: TGTGCCAGCAGTTTGGTCCTAGCGGGAGGGCTCTGGAGCACCGGGGAGCTGTTTTTT; CDR3: CASSLVLAGGLWSTGELFF
D: -; size: -; V: TRBV19; J: TRBJ1-1; DNA: TGTGCCAGTAGTCAAAACACTGAAGCTTTCTTT; CDR3: CASSQNTEAFF
D: TRBD1; size: few; V: TRBV5-1; J: TRBJ2-3; DNA: TGCGCCAGCAGCTTTTCGACAGGGCACGATACGCAGTATTTT; CDR3: CASSFSTGHDTQYF